Each of the 24 T cell receptor beta chains below was sequenced from the same sample in a study of breast tumors, draining lymph nodes, adjacent tissues. TCRdb re-derived calls from the multiplex PCR reads in MiXCR, one entry per CDR3 protein. The table includes around 140,000 distinct CDR3 sequences, around 20% detected once. The lymph nodes were axillary draining lymph nodes from breast cancer patients. The sequenced sample consisted of axillary lymph node tissue. The receptor source for this set is a female donor with breast cancer. Some clones in this sample may be carry-over from other donors' samples.

The chain combines TRBV30 with TRBJ2-7, with a weak D call TRBD1 (7 bases). The CDR3 loop spans 16 amino acids. The germline V gene encodes CDR1 GTSNPN and CDR2 SVGIG (reference sequence). V was clipped by 2 bases and J by 3 bases, with 20 bases between them. CDR3 residues: CAWSRGGDRVGYEQYF. The CDR3 nucleotides read TGTGCCTGGAGTCGGGGAGGCGACAGGGTGGGCTACGAGCAGTACTTC.

In regard to this clonotype: This clone may be a read error of a much larger clone one base away. The rearrangement joins TRBV4-1 to TRBJ2-6; unclear D gene. The CDR3 runs to 15 residues. Trimming cost V 7 bases and J 2 bases, with 12 bases left between them. The V gene's germline CDR1 is MGHRA and CDR2 YSYEKL. CDR3 amino acids: CASNLVGTGANVLTF. The CDR3 DNA is TGCGCCAGCAACCTCGTGGGCACTGGGGCCAACGTCCTGACTTTC.

The chain joins TRBV20-1 to TRBJ2-5; TRBD2 matches at 8 bases. CDR1 and CDR2 from the germline V gene are DFQATT and SNEGSKA (reference sequence). The CDR3 runs to 13 residues. V lost 6 bases, J lost 5 bases, and 8 bases stayed unmatched. The DNA for the CDR3 is TGCAGTGCGCCCGGGACTAGAAGGGAGACCCAGTACTTC. Protein product: CSAPGTRRETQYF.

This clonotype was recorded at least ten times. The V call is TRBV6-5, the J call TRBJ1-5, with D possibly TRBD1 on 6 matching bases. CDR3 length: 14 residues. V was cut by 5 bases and J by 4 bases, with 12 bases left in between. Germline CDR1 and CDR2: MNHEY and SVGAGI. The CDR3 loop reads CASSPDSVNQPQHF. CDR3 DNA sequence: TGTGCCAGCAGTCCGGACAGCGTGAATCAGCCCCAGCATTTT.

Ten or more counts support this clonotype. CDR3 sequence: CASSFSTSGELFF. The CDR3 DNA reads TGTGCCAGCAGCTTCTCAACATCCGGGGAGCTGTTTTTT. The chain joins TRBV7-3 to TRBJ2-2, with unresolved D. This CDR3 comprises 13 residues. The germline V gene encodes CDR1 SGHTA and CDR2 FQGTGA. V was cut by 3 bases and J by 6 bases, with 8 bases left in between.

The rearrangement links TRBV18 to TRBJ1-1; the match to TRBD1 covers 9 bases. Germline CDR1 and CDR2: KGHSH and LQKENI. The V and J ends lost 4 bases and 8 bases, in that order; junction bases with no gene match: 8. The CDR3 is made up of 14 amino acids. This chain's CDR3 is CASSLGQGVVEAFF. The CDR3 coding sequence is TGTGCCAGCTCACTGGGACAGGGAGTCGTGGAAGCTTTCTTT.

This clonotype was recorded at least ten times. The V gene is TRBV29-1, the J gene TRBJ2-3, with 10 bases identical to TRBD2. Looked up from germline, CDR1 is SQVTM and CDR2 is ANQGSEA. The CDR3 length is 16 residues. V dropped 2 bases and J dropped 0; count of bases not matched to a gene: 5. In DNA form, the CDR3 reads TGCAGCGTTGAAAGCGGGAGGGGAGGTAGCACAGATACGCAGTATTTT. Its translation is CSVESGRGGSTDTQYF.

With regard to this clonotype: A much more abundant neighbour one base away suggests this may be a read error. The J gene is TRBJ1-4, the V gene TRBV19; D is unclear. There are 12 residues in the CDR3. Germline loops: CDR1 LNHDA, CDR2 SQIVND (reference sequence). V gave up 6 bases and J gave up 7 bases, with 9 bases separating them. CDR3 loop: CASSTVSEKLFF. In DNA, the CDR3 is TGTGCCAGTAGCACGGTGAGTGAAAAACTGTTTTTT. Looking up the rest from reference TRBV19 and TRBJ1-4 gives the full variable domain: DGGITQSPKYLFRKEGQNVTLSCEQNLNHDAMYWYRQDPGQGLRLIYYSQIVNDFQKGDIAEGYSVSREKKESFPLTVTSAQKNPTAFYLCASSTVSEKLFFGSGTQLSVL.

A remark on this clonotype: Being one base from a much bigger clone, this may be a read error. The rearrangement uses TRBV30 and TRBJ1-2; 8 bases are a match to TRBD1. The germline V gene encodes CDR1 GTSNPN and CDR2 SVGIG (reference sequence). CDR3 size: 13 residues. The CDR3 here is CAWSGTGLEGCTF. The DNA for the CDR3 is TGTGCCTGGAGTGGGACAGGGTTAGAGGGCTGCACCTTC.

This clonotype has a count of ten or more. The rearrangement uses TRBV30 and TRBJ2-7, with D maybe TRBD1 (5 bases). The germline V gene encodes CDR1 GTSNPN and CDR2 SVGIG (reference sequence). The CDR3 sequence is 12 residues long. The germline V and J ends were trimmed by 0 bases and 7 bases, with 10 bases remaining between them. CDR3 coding DNA: TGTGCCTGGAGTGTAGGTAGGGGAGAGCAGTACTTC. Translating gives CAWSVGRGEQYF.

This clonotype occurred many times. The V call is TRBV7-2, the J call TRBJ1-5, with D possibly TRBD1 on 5 matching bases. V shed 4 bases and J shed 0 bases, with 10 bases lying between them. The CDR3 runs to 15 residues. Germline CDR1 is SGHTA and CDR2 is FQGNSA. In nucleotides, the CDR3 is TGTGCCAGCAGCTATGGACACGGTAGCAATCAGCCCCAGCATTTT. This encodes CASSYGHGSNQPQHF.

This clonotype was picked up many times. The J gene is TRBJ2-5, the V gene TRBV14; 8 bases match TRBD1. Germline V lookup: CDR1 SGHDN, CDR2 FVKESK. Trimming removed 0 bases from V and 7 bases from J; junction bases left unmatched: 4. CDR3 length equals 14 residues. The CDR3 region has the DNA TGTGCCAGCAGCCAAGATCAGGGGGCGAGGACCCAGTACTTC. It is translated as CASSQDQGARTQYF.

This clonotype has only a few counts. This sequence may be a read error, since a much larger clone differs from it by one base. The chain employs TRBV2 and TRBJ2-1; 9 nucleotides match TRBD1. Per germline, CDR1 SNHLY and CDR2 FYNNEI. This CDR3 contains 14 residues. In DNA form, the CDR3 reads TGTGCCAGCAAAGGACAGGGGATGAGCAATGAGCGGTTCTTC. It translates to CASKGQGMSNERFF.

This clonotype was counted ten times or more. The V gene is TRBV12-3 or TRBV12-4, the J gene TRBJ2-7; D not resolved. There are 13 residues in the CDR3. Trimming removed 3 bases from V and 0 bases from J, with 6 bases in between. The CDR3 DNA follows: TGTGCCAGCAGTTTTCAGCCCTCCTACGAGCAGTACTTC. This encodes CASSFQPSYEQYF.

This clonotype showed up just a few times. The V gene is TRBV28, the J gene TRBJ2-1, with 9 bases lining up with TRBD1. The germline CDR1 and CDR2 sequences are MDHEN and SYDVKM. The ends lost 3 bases at V and 8 bases at J; junction bases unmatched: 8. The CDR3 has 15 residues. This chain's CDR3 is CASSFRTGVVDEQFF. In DNA, the CDR3 is TGTGCCAGCAGTTTTCGGACAGGGGTCGTCGATGAGCAGTTCTTC.

Of note for this clonotype: The junction departs from the called germline gene at one end, perhaps through a read error. This chain joins TRBV6-5 and TRBJ1-6; 8 bases agree with TRBD1. This CDR3 is 15 amino acids long. Per germline, CDR1 MNHEY and CDR2 SVGAGI. The CDR3, as DNA: TGTGCCAGCAGATACGGGCAGGGGGCCAATTCGCCCCTCCACTTT. Translating gives CASRYGQGANSPLHF.

The table lists this clonotype with a few counts. A clone one base away is much larger, so this may be a read error. The chain links TRBV29-1 to TRBJ2-7; D remains ambiguous. The CDR3 extends over 11 amino acids. CDR1 and CDR2 from the germline V gene are SQVTM and ANQGSEA. The CDR3 region is CSVETSYEQHF. The CDR3 region has the DNA TGCAGCGTTGAAACCTCCTACGAGCAGCACTTC.

This clonotype was counted many times. The chain couples TRBV14 to TRBJ2-1, with TRBD2 identical over 10 bases. Germline V gives CDR1 SGHDN, CDR2 FVKESK. J gave up 10 bases and V 0 bases, and 18 bases lay outside the gene matches. The CDR3 has 19 residues. CDR3 in DNA: TGTGCCAGCAGCCAAGATCGGCTAGCGGGAGCACTAGATATGGGGGAGCAGTTCTTC. Amino acids: CASSQDRLAGALDMGEQFF. Variable domain in full (rest from reference TRBV14 and TRBJ2-1): EAGVTQFPSHSVIEKGQTVTLRCDPISGHDNLYWYRRVMGKEIKFLLHFVKESKQDESGMPNNRFLAERTGGTYSTLKVQPAELEDSGVYFCASSQDRLAGALDMGEQFFGPGTRLTVL.

Comment on this clonotype: A much larger clone differs by one base, so this may be a read error. This chain connects TRBV19 to TRBJ2-6; perhaps TRBD1 as D (6 bases). The CDR3 has 16 amino acids. Germline V lookup: CDR1 LNHDA, CDR2 SQIVND (reference sequence). CDR3 nucleotides: TGTGCCAGTAGTCGGCAGGGGAGTTTTGGGGCCAACATCCTGACTTTC. As protein: CASSRQGSFGANILTF.

About this clonotype: A clone one base away is much larger, so this may be a read error. V and J are TRBV11-2 and TRBJ2-7; 11 bases line up with TRBD2. The CDR3 has 15 amino acids. V was pared by 4 bases and J by 7 bases, with 9 bases of the junction left unmatched. Germline CDR1 is SGHAT and CDR2 is FQNNGV. The CDR3, as DNA: TGTGCCAGCAGCTCCTTAGCGGGAGGGTCGGGGGAGCAGTACTTC. The encoded protein is CASSSLAGGSGEQYF.

This clonotype was picked up many times. This chain uses TRBV4-1 with TRBJ2-7; 10 nucleotides match TRBD2. CDR1 and CDR2 from the germline V gene are MGHRA and YSYEKL. This CDR3 is built from 15 residues. J was trimmed by 4 bases and V by 0 bases; bases with no gene match: 3. The CDR3 DNA reads TGCGCCAGCAGCCAAGATTCTAGCGGGAGTTACGAGCAGTACTTC. Its protein product is CASSQDSSGSYEQYF.

Ten or more counts support this clonotype. The CDR3, as DNA: TGTGCCAGTCGACAGGGATCAAATTCACCCCTCCACTTT. Amino acid sequence: CASRQGSNSPLHF. This chain joins TRBV19 and TRBJ1-6, with 7 bases aligning to TRBD1. The CDR3 is 13 residues long. The junction had 5 bases not matched to a gene; V was cut back by 8 bases and J by 7 bases. CDR1 LNHDA and CDR2 SQIVND come from the germline V gene (reference sequence).

Concerning this clonotype itself: A read error is likely, as this CDR3 ends without the conserved phenylalanine or tryptophan. The V and J genes are TRBV5-1 and TRBJ2-5, with D unresolved. Germline assignment: CDR1 SGHRS and CDR2 YFSETQ. Trimming took 3 bases from V and 2 from J, leaving 5 bases between them. This CDR3 spans 12 amino acids. This CDR3 is CASSSGQETQYL. DNA of the CDR3: TGCGCCAGCAGCTCCGGTCAAGAGACCCAGTACCTC.

This clonotype was recorded at least ten times. The chain carries TRBV6-2 or TRBV6-3 and TRBJ2-7; D may be TRBD2 (7 bases). The CDR3 loop spans 17 amino acids. Trimming shortened V by 3 bases and J by 6 bases, and 24 bases separated the two germline ends. CDR1 and CDR2 from the germline V gene are MNHEY and SVGEGT. CDR3 bases: TGTGCCAGCAGTTATAAGGGGGAGGGCCTTACTCTGTTCGAGCAGTACTTC. It encodes CASSYKGEGLTLFEQYF.